This T cell receptor (beta chain) originates from a study of response to subunit inactivated influenza vaccine. TCRdb recomputed calls from the RT-PCR reads with MiXCR, one row per CDR3 protein. The repertoire holds a few hundred thousand distinct CDR3 sequences, with 11% as singletons. This CDR3 has 15 residues. Per the germline V gene, CDR1 is SGHVS and CDR2 is FQNEAQ. Between the trimmed V and J ends, which lost 2 bases and 6 bases, there was a span of 13 bases. The sample also formed part of further work on T cells expressing NK-cell markers. As reported in that work: 5'RACE template switching with UMIs generated TCR beta cDNA.

This TCR was recovered from a man between 45 and 60 years old who received an inactivated influenza vaccine. This sequence joins TRBV7-8 and TRBJ2-2; D unclear. The starting material was PBMCs from blood, obtained on the day of vaccination. The CDR3, as DNA: TGTGCCAGCAGCTTAACTGACCTGGGTGCCGGGGAGCTGTTTTTT. Amino acid sequence: CASSLTDLGAGELFF.